The sequence of this T cell receptor (beta chain) was determined in a study of cytomegalovirus exposure and HLA in healthy donors (dated by TCRdb to the late 2010s). Study-wide context: An earlier analysis of 587 of the donors reported roughly 270 Gb of sequence data and 117 million unique TCR beta sequences from 190 million or so T cells. Genome-wide SNP genotypes for about 65% of the roughly 670 donors were used in a later genetic analysis, which treated that subset as a discovery cohort. An earlier analysis of some 600 of the donors applied high-throughput TCR beta sequencing to assess whether each TCR beta V gene segment acted as functional or pseudogenic. The genetic ancestry cluster associated with self-reported Caucasian donors included about 81% of the roughly 400 genotyped donors. Class I and class II HLA loci were covered by the typing at four-digit resolution. The aim of the study was to test whether cataloging public T cell receptors could identify signatures of past pathogen exposure. A later analysis re-examined previously published TCR beta repertoires from more than 600 donors and added high-resolution HLA genotyping to investigate patterns of TCR occurrence. Donor age, sex, ethnicity and CMV serostatus were compiled alongside the repertoire data. To predict cytomegalovirus infection status, the study combined high-throughput TCR immunosequencing, statistical association of individual TCRs with disease status, and machine learning. The study used immunosequencing to profile the T cell repertoires of approximately 640 subjects and linked those repertoires to cytomegalovirus serostatus. Besides the first cohort of some 670 subjects, a separate validation cohort made up of roughly 130 different subjects was used. Every repertoire in the discovery cohort had been generated on one and the same sequencing platform. About 5 DR-DQ haplotypes were handled as single units for association and clustering, since linkage in the cohort was strong. Across some 400 genotyped donors of the cohort, an average of about 240,000 unique TCR beta nucleotide sequences per donor were sequenced, and 15% to 20% of those sequences were non-productive. Typing coverage varied by locus: roughly 629-640 donors for A, B, C, DRB1 and DQB1; roughly 560 for DQA1; some 610 for DPA1; roughly 470 for DPB1. Rather than drawing on any new phenotypic data, the later analysis identified candidate immune exposures from TCR beta sequences and the way those sequences occurred across donors. An early release covering more than 500 HLA-typed donors comprised about 300 gigabases of sequencing data and some 79 million unique TCR sequences.

To prepare the library, the immunoSEQ multiplex PCR assay was applied. For the multiplex PCR, a mixture combining 60 forward primers for TCR Vbeta segments and 13 reverse primers for TCR Jbeta segments was used. A multiplex PCR assay on genomic DNA amplified the CDR3 region of rearranged TCR beta genes. The amplified TCR beta libraries were sequenced on the Illumina HiSeq System as 87-base-pair reads. Concerning the study's data processing: In a later analysis, tens of millions of unique TCR beta chains were counted across the 690 or so repertoires, and approximately 11 million of these chains were shared by at least two donors. A nearest-neighbor algorithm error-corrected the raw reads and collapsed the reads into unique sequences, merging closely related sequences to remove PCR and sequencing errors. Alignment of CDR3 sequences to IMGT reference sequences was used to assign V, D and J gene segments. For a sequence to be retained, a match of at least six nucleotides to both a V gene segment and a J gene segment was required. A rearrangement was called productive if the CDR3 had no stop codons and remained in frame with V and J, and every other rearrangement was called non-productive. CDR3 was defined according to IMGT convention as the region running from the second conserved V-encoded cysteine to the conserved J-encoded phenylalanine. The earlier analysis of roughly 590 of the donors excluded sequences that lacked an unambiguous match to a single V gene segment. In an earlier analysis of some 590 of the donors, a V segment was called functional when productive rearrangements were above 56.7%, and segregating when the standard deviation between donors exceeded 5%. A statistical classification framework was built for diagnosing cytomegalovirus status from the catalog of TCR beta chain sequences. V and J gene assignment, in a later analysis, came from comparing TCR nucleotide sequences with IMGT/GENE-DB human TR gene sequences. The TCRdist pipeline was used in a later analysis to assign CDR3 sequences and most-parsimonious VDJ recombination scenarios. A later analysis defined each TCR beta chain by its CDR3 amino acid sequence plus V-gene family, and excluded reads lacking a unique V-gene family. As a way to deal with suspected cross-contamination and a sequencing artifact, a later analysis dropped 500 to 700 nucleotide sequences that were highly shared and had low generation probability. For each public chain, a later analysis derived a clonal expansion index from normalized ranks of inferred template counts within each repertoire. In a later analysis, generation probabilities were computed using a VDJ recombination model fitted to out-of-frame rearrangements, and the results were checked against IGoR. Hypergeometric tests were used in a later analysis to score TCR-TCR, TCR-HLA and TCR-CMV co-occurrence, with a repertoire-size bias correction applied to the TCR pairs. To estimate false discovery rates, a later analysis permuted the HLA or CMV assignments 20 times. In a later analysis, co-occurring TCRs were grouped with DBSCAN, and TCRdist sequence similarity was added when clustering was performed within HLA-allele-positive subsets. For co-occurrence clustering, repertoires with fewer than 30,000 or more than 120,000 public chains were excluded, along with 5 or 6 repertoires with anomalous nucleotide sharing. As stored in TCRdb, this immuneACCESS dataset retains in-frame rearrangements with V and J assigned. A fraction of the clones does not appear; measured against another copy, unresolved V genes explain less than half of the discrepancy, and the remainder lacks a known reason. V and J calls plus clone size are reproduced from that table; the DNA served to infer D and trimming. In this sample the table shows approximately 100,000 clones, around 62% of which occur a single time. The top ten clones comprise 3.8% of the sample.

For this clone: What this receptor recognizes is not known. Nothing much larger sits one base from this clone, and base qualities are not available.

The CDR3 covers 16 residues, taking in both the cysteine and the phenylalanine. Only the CDR3 part of the read is kept: 48 bases, read in frame from the first base. The CDR1 and CDR2 encoded by the germline V gene are SNHLY and FYNNEI. Ends trimmed: V by 7 bases, J by 3 bases; bases unmatched to a gene: 11. The cohort consisted of 600 to 750 healthy bone marrow donors. At the time of sampling, all cohort members were nominally healthy, though unrecorded immune exposures were likely present. The donor tested CMV seropositive, placing the donor among the approximately 310 seropositive members of the cohort. A peripheral blood sample was collected from each donor, and TCR beta sequencing was performed on peripheral blood mononuclear cells. Genomic DNA was extracted from the blood cell samples with the Qiagen DNeasy Blood Extraction Kit. General findings and caveats noted by the study authors: According to a later analysis, parvovirus B19, influenza, CMV and Epstein-Barr virus appeared linked to several top co-occurrence clusters. Most CMV-associated TCR beta chains appeared to be HLA-restricted in a later analysis, and the HLA associations seemed to be driven largely by CMV exposure. A few of the identified cytomegalovirus-associated TCR beta chains were confirmed in vitro to be specific for cytomegalovirus antigens. Linkage disequilibrium might explain the correlated functional status among segregating V segments, but an unknown experimental factor could not be ruled out. A further reported finding was that TCR beta sequences accurately predicted the HLA-A and HLA-B alleles for most subjects in the first cohort. At a false discovery rate of 0.05, a later analysis linked about 17,000 TCR beta sequences to specific HLA alleles. Sequencing depth was assumed to be roughly uniform across donors in the presence/absence analyses, though that assumption may not hold. In a later analysis, TCR association rates were found to vary across HLA loci, with the most associated TCRs seen for DRB1 alleles and the fewest for HLA-C alleles. Because counts were too low, seventeen rarely observed V segments, including chromosome 9 orphons, were excluded from the earlier analysis of around 590 of the donors. In both the original and validation cohorts, the classifier was reported to diagnose cytomegalovirus status with high specificity and sensitivity. According to a later genetic analysis, donors in an Asian-associated ancestry cluster had fewer N-insertions in productive TCRs than the roughly 700-donor mean. A total of 150 to 200 TCR beta chains were listed by the study as associated with cytomegalovirus. According to the authors, the approach could potentially be generalized to other disease states and immunological phenotypes. Assigning TCR associations to individual alleles was difficult when HLA alleles, especially DR and DQ, strongly co-occurred. In this cohort, only TCR beta chains were sequenced, and detectable features were limited by the absence of alpha or paired-chain data. In a later analysis, HLA-associated TCR beta chains showed more clonal expansion and lower generation probabilities than non-associated chains that were equally common. Most TCR sequences were seen in very few donors, while some public TCRs were found in many individuals. The sequencing pipeline was judged likely to have produced a cluster of highly shared sequence variants as a technical artifact. For the cohort, immune exposure information was limited to CMV serostatus. Because HLA typing was unavailable for some donors at each locus, only the typed subset was used in association tests. Broadly in line with IMGT annotations, most TCR beta V segments showed up in productive rearrangements about 87% or about 30% of the time in an earlier analysis of approximately 600 of the donors. A later genetic analysis associated a missense DCLRE1C variant with V-gene and J-gene trimming of TCR beta chains, and an independent cohort replicated the association. The 87-base-pair reads could not distinguish some IMGT-functional V segments, including TRBV6-2 and TRBV6-3, so those segments were excluded.

The TCR sequence derives from a man younger than 45 in good health and CMV-seropositive. The sample was PBMCs. The chain is encoded by TRBV2 joined to TRBJ2-2, and 7 junctional nucleotides match TRBD1. Here the CDR3 is given as CASTLRQGVYTGELFF. The nucleotide sequence is TGTGCCAGCACTTTGAGACAGGGTGTTTACACCGGGGAGCTGTTTTTT.